The 21 T cell receptor beta chains below all came from one sample that was sequenced in a study of blood T cell repertoires in COVID-19. Clones were sequenced by immunoSEQ multiplex PCR, and TCRdb holds only the in-frame ones, with some missing. The table records about 68,000 clones, about 90% of them present only once. Sequenced material: peripheral blood. Source of these receptors: a human donor in a cohort sampled during active COVID-19.

The V and J genes are TRBV19 and TRBJ1-4; D possibly corresponds to TRBD1 (6 bases). The germline V gene has CDR1 LNHDA and CDR2 SQIVND (reference sequence). The CDR3 loop spans 15 amino acids. Trimming pared 6 bases from V and 8 bases from J, leaving 19 bases between. The CDR3 loop is CASREGTTGGEKLFF. Here the CDR3 DNA reads TGTGCCAGTAGGGAAGGGACAACTGGAGGAGAAAAACTGTTTTTT.

The chain uses TRBV28 and TRBJ1-6; perhaps TRBD1 as D (5 bases). From germline, CDR1 is MDHEN and CDR2 SYDVKM. The germline V and J ends were trimmed by 7 bases and 7 bases, with 11 bases remaining between them. The CDR3 sequence is 13 residues long. The CDR3 spells CASTGRGNSPLHF. The CDR3 nucleotides are TGTGCCAGCACCGGTCGGGGGAATTCACCCCTCCACTTT.

The DNA of the CDR3 is TGTGCCAGCGAGGACTACGAGCAGTACTTC. It translates to CASEDYEQYF. This rearrangement joins TRBV2 to TRBJ2-7; D gene ambiguous. Deletions cut 8 bases from V and 3 bases from J, with 5 bases between. Per the germline V gene, CDR1 is SNHLY and CDR2 is FYNNEI. This CDR3 region has 10 residues.

This chain joins TRBV18 and TRBJ1-2, with TRBD1 identical over 12 bases. Germline CDR1 is KGHSH and CDR2 is LQKENI. Losses at the gene ends were 1 base for V and 4 bases for J; bases not matched to a gene: 7. CDR3 length: 17 amino acids. This CDR3 reads CASSPRPGQGALYGYTF. As DNA, the CDR3 is TGTGCCAGCTCACCACGCCCGGGACAGGGGGCCCTCTATGGCTACACCTTC.

V usage is TRBV18 and J usage is TRBJ2-7, with D unclear. In germline, CDR1 is KGHSH, CDR2 LQKENI. V lost 5 bases and J 2 bases, leaving 10 bases between the germline ends. The CDR3 runs 13 residues. CDR3 in amino acids: CASSSGQTYEQYF. The CDR3 DNA sequence: TGTGCCAGCTCATCAGGTCAGACCTACGAGCAGTACTTC.

CDR3 bases: TGTGCCAGCAGTCAAGGGGGTTACGAGCAGTTCTTC. Its protein is CASSQGGYEQFF. The chain is built from TRBV12-3 or TRBV12-4 and TRBJ2-1, with a possible D match to TRBD1 (6 bases). The CDR3 loop spans 12 amino acids. V was pared by 5 bases and J by 10 bases, with 12 bases between.

V is TRBV5-1 and J is TRBJ1-2, with TRBD1 matching 7 bases. V shed 4 bases, J shed 12 bases, and the junction held 12 bases outside the gene matches. The CDR3 is made up of 13 amino acids. Germline CDR1 SGHRS, CDR2 YFSETQ. The DNA for the CDR3 is TGCGCCAGCAGCCCCGGGGACAGAGATAAGAACACCTTC. Amino acids: CASSPGDRDKNTF.

J is TRBJ2-5 and V is TRBV6-6, with D hard to call. Germline loops: CDR1 MNHNY, CDR2 SVGAGI (reference sequence). The ends were cut back, 0 bases at V and 2 bases at J, with 10 bases in the middle. The CDR3 sequence is 15 residues long. CDR3 residues: CASSYSGREQETQYF. CDR3 nucleotide sequence: TGTGCCAGCAGTTACTCGGGCAGAGAGCAAGAGACCCAGTACTTC.

This chain links TRBV7-8 with TRBJ2-2, with D maybe TRBD1 (5 bases). Per the germline V gene, CDR1 is SGHVS and CDR2 is FQNEAQ. The V end was cut by 5 bases, the J end by 8 bases, with 18 bases between. The CDR3 totals 15 residues. This CDR3 is CASSPAWGERGELFF. CDR3 DNA: TGTGCCAGCAGCCCAGCGTGGGGCGAAAGGGGGGAGCTGTTTTTT. The full variable domain, rest sourced from reference TRBV7-8 and TRBJ2-2, is GAGVSQSPRYKVAKRGQDVALRCDPISGHVSLFWYQQALGQGPEFLTYFQNEAQLDKSGLPSDRFFAERPEGSVSTLKIQRTQQEDSAVYLCASSPAWGERGELFFGEGSRLTVL.

The rearrangement uses TRBV3-1 (or the pseudogene TRBV3-2) and TRBJ2-7, with D maybe TRBD2 (6 bases). V gave up 5 bases and J gave up 3 bases, with 20 bases separating them. This CDR3 contains 16 residues. CDR1 and CDR2 (germline): LGHDT, YNNKEL (reference sequence). CDR3 amino acids: CASSAGLGTLLYEQYF. DNA for the CDR3: TGTGCCAGCAGCGCAGGCTTAGGGACTCTTCTCTACGAGCAGTACTTC.

The rearrangement links TRBV15 to TRBJ1-2, with 9 bases that match TRBD1. The junction had 0 bases not matched to a gene; V was cut back by 1 base and J by 6 bases. This CDR3 region has 13 residues. Germline V gene data show CDR1 as LNHNV and CDR2 as YYDKDF (reference sequence). CDR3 sequence: CATSRGTGDGYTF. CDR3 DNA: TGTGCCACCAGCAGAGGGACAGGGGATGGCTACACCTTC.

The gene calls are TRBV5-1 and TRBJ2-3; 10 bases align to TRBD2. V trimming: 1 base; J trimming: 0 bases; junction bases outside the gene matches: 11. The CDR3 contains 19 residues. Germline V gene sequence: CDR1 SGHRS, CDR2 YFSETQ. CDR3 sequence reads: CASSLKLTSGFTSTDTQYF. The CDR3 DNA reads TGCGCCAGCAGCTTGAAATTGACTAGCGGGTTTACTAGCACAGATACGCAGTATTTT. Full variable domain (remainder filled in from reference TRBV5-1 and TRBJ2-3): KAGVTQTPRYLIKTRGQQVTLSCSPISGHRSVSWYQQTPGQGLQFLFEYFSETQRNKGNFPGRFSGRQFSNSRSEMNVSTLELGDSALYLCASSLKLTSGFTSTDTQYFGPGTRLTVL.

The CDR3 DNA is TGTGCCAGCAGCGGAACAGGGGGACCGTACTTC. Translated, it gives CASSGTGGPYF. The chain links TRBV2 to TRBJ2-7; 8 bases are a match to TRBD1. Germline values: CDR1 SNHLY, CDR2 FYNNEI. The ends lost 6 bases at V and 12 bases at J; junction bases unmatched: 7. The CDR3 consists of 11 residues.

The V call is TRBV2, the J call TRBJ1-1, with TRBD1 matching over 7 bases. The CDR3 has 13 amino acids. Unmatched junction bases numbered 5, after V lost 5 bases and J lost 5 bases. Germline loops: CDR1 SNHLY, CDR2 FYNNEI. This chain's CDR3 is CASSSGGRTEAFF. CDR3 DNA sequence: TGTGCCAGCAGTTCAGGGGGGAGGACTGAAGCTTTCTTT.

The chain employs TRBV5-4 and TRBJ2-2, with a possible D match to TRBD2 (6 bases). Trimming took 4 bases from V and 4 from J, leaving 14 bases between them. From germline, CDR1 is SGHNT and CDR2 YYREEE (reference sequence). The CDR3 runs 15 residues. The CDR3 is CASSAGRHGTGELFF. The DNA of the CDR3 is TGTGCCAGCAGCGCGGGACGGCATGGCACCGGGGAGCTGTTTTTT.

V usage is TRBV18 and J usage is TRBJ1-6, with TRBD1 as a possible D gene (5 bases). CDR1 and CDR2 (germline): KGHSH, LQKENI. CDR3 length: 14 amino acids. The V end lost 3 bases, the J end lost 7 bases, and 10 bases lay between the germline ends. The DNA of the CDR3 is TGTGCCAGCTCACCCCAGGGTTCAAATTCACCCCTCCACTTT. Translating it yields CASSPQGSNSPLHF.

This chain links TRBV6-6 with TRBJ2-4, with D possibly being TRBD1 (6 bases). Deletions cut 7 bases from V and 3 bases from J, with 19 bases between. The germline V gene has CDR1 MNHNY and CDR2 SVGAGI (reference sequence). The CDR3 loop spans 16 amino acids. As DNA, the CDR3 is TGTGCCAGCACTCCAAGGACAGATTCCGACAAAAACATTCAGTACTTC. This encodes CASTPRTDSDKNIQYF.

V gene TRBV10-3 combines with J gene TRBJ1-1, with TRBD1 matching over 7 bases. CDR1 is ENHRY and CDR2 is SYGVKD in the germline V gene. There are 15 residues in the CDR3. Losses at the gene ends were 0 bases for V and 4 bases for J; bases not matched to a gene: 5. CDR3 bases: TGTGCCATCAGTGAGTCAAGGGGGCTTGGCACTGAAGCTTTCTTT. Its protein is CAISESRGLGTEAFF.

This clone was seen a single time. The chain recombines TRBV14 with TRBJ2-2, with 11 bases matching TRBD2. The V gene's germline CDR1 is SGHDN and CDR2 FVKESK. This CDR3 is 14 amino acids long. The junction had 7 bases not matched to a gene; V was cut back by 10 bases and J by 6 bases. The CDR3 DNA sequence: TGTGCCACCTCGACTAGCGGGATCGCCGGGGAGCTGTTTTTT. Residues: CATSTSGIAGELFF. The full variable domain, its missing parts supplied by reference TRBV14 and TRBJ2-2, is EAGVTQFPSHSVIEKGQTVTLRCDPISGHDNLYWYRRVMGKEIKFLLHFVKESKQDESGMPNNRFLAERTGGTYSTLKVQPAELEDSGVYFCATSTSGIAGELFFGEGSRLTVL.

The rearrangement uses TRBV3-1 (or the pseudogene TRBV3-2) and TRBJ1-5; D is unresolved. CDR1 is LGHDT, CDR2 YNNKEL, per germline (reference sequence). Trimming cost V 1 base and J 4 bases, with 8 bases left between them. This CDR3 has 14 amino acids. The CDR3 nucleotides are TGTGCCAGCAGCCAAGGGGCAGTTAATCAGCCCCAGCATTTT. Translating it yields CASSQGAVNQPQHF.

The chain combines TRBV19 with TRBJ1-1; D is unresolved. The CDR3 is 13 amino acids. V was shortened by 9 bases and J by 1 base, with 12 bases between the two germline ends. Germline V gene sequence: CDR1 LNHDA, CDR2 SQIVND (reference sequence). CDR3 sequence reads: CASKWATNTEAFF. The CDR3 DNA follows: TGTGCCAGCAAATGGGCAACGAACACTGAAGCTTTCTTT.